The rows below give T cell receptor beta chains drawn from one sample of a study of shared clonotypes between healthy human individuals. Here immunoSEQ multiplex PCR was the method, and the copy in TCRdb shows in-frame clones only, minus some. Of about 2.1 million clones in the sample, approximately 92% were seen once. Sequences were obtained from naive CD8+ T cells from PBMCs. The receptor set was obtained from a man aged 18 to 29 in good health. Some clones in this sample may be carry-over from other donors' samples. Each CDR3 is given with its conserved first and last residue. Each record gives: J gene, V gene, clone size, D gene, CDR3 protein, CDR3 DNA. The D gene is left open where the match is weak. Rows give clone size only sometimes, using once, few, many, or a class for an expanded clone.

TRBJ2-7	TRBV2	-	TRBD1	CASRDRGYEQYF	TGTGCCAGTAGGGACAGGGGCTACGAGCAGTACTTC
TRBJ2-5	TRBV5-1	-	TRBD2	CASSLSGGRALETQYF	TGCGCCAGCAGCTTGAGTGGCGGGAGGGCCTTGGAGACCCAGTACTTC
TRBJ2-2	TRBV11-2	-	TRBD2	CASSSRGASGRANTGELFF	TGTGCCAGCAGCTCGCGCGGGGCTAGCGGGAGGGCGAACACCGGGGAGCTGTTTTTT
TRBJ2-1	TRBV6-1	-	TRBD1	CASRQGTDNEQFF	TGTGCCAGCAGACAGGGGACCGACAATGAGCAGTTCTTC
TRBJ2-4	TRBV5-6	once	-	CASSAIGAKNIQYF	TGTGCCAGCAGCGCAATCGGGGCCAAAAACATTCAGTACTTC
TRBJ2-1	TRBV27	once	TRBD2	CASSLGLAGVNEQFF	TGTGCCAGCAGTTTGGGACTAGCGGGAGTCAATGAGCAGTTCTTC
TRBJ2-1	TRBV7-9	-	TRBD1	CASSPGTGSHNEQFF	TGTGCCAGCAGCCCCGGGACAGGGTCTCACAATGAGCAGTTCTTC
TRBJ2-2	TRBV5-6	-	TRBD2	CASSPKGTSVLGELFF	TGTGCCAGCAGCCCCAAGGGGACTAGTGTGCTCGGGGAGCTGTTTTTT
TRBJ2-2	TRBV5-1	-	-	CASSLTPPGPHTGELFF	TGCGCCAGCAGCTTGACTCCTCCCGGACCCCACACCGGGGAGCTGTTTTTT
TRBJ2-1	TRBV11-2	once	-	CASSKTPNEQFF	TGTGCCAGCAGCAAGACTCCAAATGAGCAGTTCTTC
TRBJ2-1	TRBV12-5	-	TRBD2	CASGGVGTSGYNEQFF	TGTGCTAGTGGAGGCGTCGGGACTAGCGGGTACAATGAGCAGTTCTTC
TRBJ2-5	TRBV2	-	TRBD2	CASGGLAGGAQETQYF	TGTGCCAGCGGAGGACTAGCGGGAGGGGCCCAAGAGACCCAGTACTTC
TRBJ1-1	TRBV28	-	TRBD1	CASSPLGQGRRDTEAFF	TGTGCCAGCAGTCCATTAGGACAGGGGCGGAGGGACACTGAAGCTTTCTTT
TRBJ2-7	TRBV6-5	-	TRBD2	CASSSGSSGSYEQYF	TGTGCCAGCAGCAGCGGTTCTAGCGGCTCCTACGAGCAGTACTTC
TRBJ1-1	TRBV15	-	-	CATSIFRGPGTEAFF	TGTGCCACCAGCATCTTTCGGGGGCCGGGGACTGAAGCTTTCTTT
TRBJ1-1	TRBV7-9	few	-	CASSSQGSLGEAFF	TGTGCCAGCAGCTCACAGGGTTCTCTTGGTGAAGCTTTCTTT
TRBJ2-2	TRBV21-1	-	-	CAWPASGNTGELFF	TGTGCCTGGCCTGCTAGCGGTAACACCGGGGAGCTGTTTTTT
TRBJ2-5	TRBV15	-	-	CATSNPGQVNF	TGTGCCACCAGCAACCCGGGCCAAGTAAACTTC
TRBJ1-5	TRBV6-1	-	-	CASSEAGSGQPQHF	TGTGCCAGCAGTGAGGCGGGGTCGGGGCAGCCCCAGCATTTT
TRBJ2-5	TRBV9	-	-	CASSGGVVQETQYF	TGTGCCAGCAGTGGAGGGGTTGTCCAAGAGACCCAGTACTTC
TRBJ1-3	TRBV27	few	-	CASRPLSGNTIYF	TGTGCCAGCAGGCCCCTGTCTGGAAACACCATATATTTT
TRBJ2-1	TRBV13	-	-	CASSAPGDKRDEQFF	TGTGCCAGCAGCGCCCCGGGGGACAAACGGGATGAGCAGTTCTTC
TRBJ2-1	TRBV7-3	once	-	CASSLGLYNEQFF	TGTGCCAGCAGCTTAGGACTATACAATGAGCAGTTCTTC
TRBJ2-6	TRBV5-1	-	-	CASSPDPSRSGANVLTF	TGCGCCAGCAGCCCGGACCCCTCGCGTTCTGGGGCCAACGTCCTGACTTTC
TRBJ2-5	TRBV7-2	-	TRBD1	CASSPDRGETQYF	TGTGCCAGCAGCCCCGACAGGGGAGAGACCCAGTACTTC
TRBJ1-1	TRBV7-2	-	-	CASSLEAGWATEAFF	TGTGCCAGCAGCTTAGAGGCAGGGTGGGCCACTGAAGCTTTCTTT
TRBJ2-3	TRBV14	-	TRBD2	CASSQQAGSDTQYF	TGTGCCAGCAGCCAGCAAGCGGGATCAGATACGCAGTATTTT
TRBJ2-3	TRBV27	once	-	CASSIRQGGYTDTQYF	TGTGCCAGCAGCATTAGACAGGGAGGCTACACAGATACGCAGTATTTT
TRBJ2-5	TRBV9	-	-	CASSGRTEPPRETQYF	TGTGCCAGCAGCGGACGGACAGAACCTCCCAGGGAGACCCAGTACTTC
TRBJ1-2	TRBV2	once	-	CASSEGGLSGYTF	TGTGCCAGCAGTGAAGGCGGGCTCTCTGGCTACACCTTC
TRBJ2-2	TRBV5-1	-	-	CASRLALANTGELFF	TGCGCCAGCAGATTAGCCTTAGCCAACACCGGGGAGCTGTTTTTT
TRBJ2-5	TRBV7-7	-	-	CASSLAFDREVRTQYF	TGTGCCAGCAGCTTAGCCTTCGACAGGGAGGTTCGGACCCAGTACTTC
TRBJ2-1	TRBV18	-	-	CASSPPGPRRYNEQFF	TGTGCCAGCTCACCCCCCGGACCGCGTAGGTACAATGAGCAGTTCTTC
TRBJ2-7	TRBV7-9	-	-	CASSLAGSGYEQYF	TGTGCCAGCAGCTTAGCGGGGAGCGGTTACGAGCAGTACTTC
TRBJ1-3	TRBV27	-	TRBD1	CASRPRDRGDGNTIYF	TGTGCCAGCAGACCCAGGGACAGGGGGGATGGAAACACCATATATTTT
TRBJ1-2	TRBV27	-	-	CASSPLGAYGYTF	TGTGCCAGCAGTCCCCTGGGTGCCTATGGCTACACCTTC
TRBJ1-2	TRBV29-1	-	-	CSVEQRDNFLSGYTF	TGCAGCGTTGAACAACGTGACAACTTTCTCTCTGGCTACACCTTC
TRBJ2-1	TRBV9	-	-	CASSVWDALNEQFF	TGTGCCAGCAGCGTGTGGGACGCCCTGAATGAGCAGTTCTTC
TRBJ2-7	TRBV27	-	-	CASVPYVGTGASYEQYF	TGTGCCAGCGTCCCCTACGTAGGGACGGGAGCGTCCTACGAGCAGTACTTC
TRBJ2-7	TRBV7-8	-	-	CASSLFPKGGSYEQYF	TGTGCCAGCAGCTTATTCCCCAAAGGTGGGTCCTACGAGCAGTACTTC
TRBJ2-7	TRBV7-9	-	-	CASSFGGEDGEQYF	TGTGCCAGCAGCTTTGGTGGGGAGGACGGCGAGCAGTACTTC
TRBJ2-7	TRBV28	-	TRBD2	CASSIPGLAGSFKSEQYF	TGTGCCAGCAGTATACCGGGACTAGCGGGAAGTTTTAAGAGCGAGCAGTACTTC
TRBJ2-3	TRBV7-6	-	-	CASSSDSTDTQYF	TGTGCCAGCTCCAGCGATAGCACAGATACGCAGTATTTT
TRBJ1-2	TRBV6-5	-	TRBD1	CASSYSNQGAYGYTF	TGTGCCAGCAGTTACTCGAATCAGGGGGCCTATGGCTACACCTTC